This entry is about one TCR beta chain. Its antigen is unknown. This table comes from immunoSEQ multiplex PCR, and its TCRdb copy is limited to in-frame clones, with some not included. Here the sample spans about 45,000 clones, approximately 72% being singletons. The data originate from a study of vaccination effects on CD4 cells after COVID-19. Whole-study context: Two-dose vaccination with either BNT162b2 or mRNA-1273 was given to the participants. Among convalescent patients, two provided samples 16 days and one week before vaccination.

The V end was cut by 3 bases, the J end by 4 bases, with 9 bases between. Germline lookup yields CDR1 SEHNR and CDR2 FQNEAQ (reference sequence). The CDR3 spans 14 residues. Sequencing was preceded by expansion of antigen-specific CD4+ T cells with viral peptide pools in the ViraFEST assay. Culturing for around eleven days preceded CD4+ T cell isolation. The individual was infected with SARS-CoV-2 between March and December 2020, as confirmed by PCR. Wells containing two million PBMC each were cultured with about 9.4 IU/ml IL-2 and about 10 ug/ml peptides. Half-medium replacement with IL-2 medium occurred on days 3 and 7.

V usage is TRBV7-9 and J usage is TRBJ1-4; the D is unclear. Sequenced material: CD4+ T cells from PBMCs cultured with a peptide pool, taken before COVID-19 vaccination. The TCR originated in a human donor who had a prior SARS-CoV-2 infection. CDR3 sequence (DNA): TGTGCCAGCAGCTTTCGACGGGATAATGAAAAACTGTTTTTT. It codes for CASSFRRDNEKLFF.